This T cell receptor beta chain derives from a study of metastatic and nonmetastatic thyroid tumors. Germline-derived CDR1 and CDR2 are SEHNR and FQNEAQ (reference sequence). The CDR3 is 13 amino acids. V lost 3 bases to trimming and J lost 10 bases, with 15 bases between them. With MiXCR, TCRdb reprocessed the PCR reads. The sample includes approximately 20,000 clones, 37% of them seen just once. Every patient was untreated before thyroid surgery. The TCR sequence derives from a female donor with papillary thyroid cancer or a benign thyroid nodule (not recorded which). Some clones in this sample may be carry-over from other donors' samples. V is TRBV7-9 and J is TRBJ1-2; perhaps TRBD1 as D (5 bases). The sample consisted of tumor tissue. CDR3 nucleotide sequence: TGTGCCAGCAGCTTCCGGGACGGCACCTCCTACACCTTC. It specifies CASSFRDGTSYTF. Based on the CDR3 plus reference TRBV7-9 and TRBJ1-2, the full variable domain is DTGVSQNPRHKITKRGQNVTFRCDPISEHNRLYWYRQTLGQGPEFLTYFQNEAQLEKSRLLSDRFSAERPKGSFSTLEIQRTEQGDSAMYLCASSFRDGTSYTFGSGTRLTVV.